Included here is one T cell receptor beta chain sequence, with context. Its antigen remains unidentified. The entry originates in a study of shared clonotypes between healthy human individuals. Study context: The study used three CD4 naive, three CD4 memory, two CD8 naive and one CD8 memory plate per donor.

Data came from immunoSEQ multiplex PCR; TCRdb stores just in-frame clones and leaves some out. Here the sample spans 2 million to 2.5 million clones, 95% being singletons. The study's findings and limits: The naive CD4 repertoires of several donors were compared, and approximately 4.7% of clonotypes were shared.

V was shortened by 2 bases and J by 2 bases, with 10 bases between the two germline ends. The CDR3 has 15 residues. Germline loops: CDR1 LNHDA, CDR2 SQIVND (reference sequence). The sequenced sample was naive CD4+ T cells sorted from blood. Indicated subset: CD45RA+ positively selected. This sequence joins TRBV19 and TRBJ1-5; D remains unclear. This TCR was recovered from a young man in good health. The CDR3 sequence is CASSIWEEGNQPQHF. The CDR3 DNA is TGTGCCAGTAGTATATGGGAGGAGGGCAATCAGCCCCAGCATTTT. The variable domain in full, completed from reference TRBV19 and TRBJ1-5, reads DGGITQSPKYLFRKEGQNVTLSCEQNLNHDAMYWYRQDPGQGLRLIYYSQIVNDFQKGDIAEGYSVSREKKESFPLTVTSAQKNPTAFYLCASSIWEEGNQPQHFGDGTRLSIL.